This T cell receptor (beta chain) was retrieved from a study of OX40 agonist ivuxolimab in advanced cancers. Study overall: Patients receiving dose escalation had hepatocellular carcinoma, melanoma, renal cell or head and neck cancer.

Study-wide points: CD8+ T cells (on average) carried more expanded clones than CD4+ T cells. Among the nonresponders, some also had low normalized T-cell clonal expansion. At 0.1 to 3.0 mg/kg, clonal expansion of CD4+ and CD8+ blood T cells had occurred by week 6.

TCRdb keeps only in-frame clones here, not all; method: immunoSEQ multiplex PCR. Among more than 65,000 clones listed, about 83% were seen once. The CDR3 consists of 15 residues. Germline lookup yields CDR1 SQVTM and CDR2 ANQGSEA. The germline V and J ends were trimmed by 2 bases and 3 bases, with 16 bases remaining between them. As regards this clone: Its antigen is undetermined.

The sequencing used CD4+ or CD8+ T cells sorted from blood, collected in a trial of the OX40 agonist ivuxolimab. The receptor comes from an adult with an advanced solid tumor such as melanoma, head and neck, liver or kidney cancer. The gene calls are TRBV29-1 and TRBJ1-2; D unresolved. CDR3 nucleotides: TGCAGCGTTGAAAGCGGTCCAGACTATGACTATGGCTACACCTTC. Amino acids: CSVESGPDYDYGYTF.